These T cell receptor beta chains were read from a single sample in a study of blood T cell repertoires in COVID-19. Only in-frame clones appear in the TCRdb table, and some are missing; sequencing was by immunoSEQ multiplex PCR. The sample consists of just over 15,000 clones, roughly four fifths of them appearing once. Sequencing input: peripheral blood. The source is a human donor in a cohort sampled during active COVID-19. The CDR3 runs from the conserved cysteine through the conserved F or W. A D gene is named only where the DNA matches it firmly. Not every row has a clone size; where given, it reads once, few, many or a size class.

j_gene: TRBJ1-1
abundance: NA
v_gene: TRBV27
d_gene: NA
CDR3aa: CASSLKGRDTEAFF
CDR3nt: TGTGCCAGCAGTTTAAAGGGGAGGGACACTGAAGCTTTCTTT

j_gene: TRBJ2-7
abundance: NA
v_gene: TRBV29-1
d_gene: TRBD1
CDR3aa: CSVQSTGYEQYF
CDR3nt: TGCAGCGTTCAATCGACAGGGTACGAGCAGTACTTC

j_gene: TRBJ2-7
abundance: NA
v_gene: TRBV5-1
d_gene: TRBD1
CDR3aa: CASSWGQGAGEQYF
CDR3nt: TGCGCCAGCAGCTGGGGACAGGGGGCTGGTGAGCAGTACTTC

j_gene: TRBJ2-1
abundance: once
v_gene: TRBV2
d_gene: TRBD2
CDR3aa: CASAPGREGYNEQFF
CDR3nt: TGTGCCAGTGCCCCCGGGCGGGAGGGCTACAATGAGCAGTTCTTC

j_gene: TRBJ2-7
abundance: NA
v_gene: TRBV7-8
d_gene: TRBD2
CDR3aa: CASSTRLAASYEQYF
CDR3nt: TGTGCCAGCAGCACAAGACTAGCGGCGTCCTACGAGCAGTACTTC

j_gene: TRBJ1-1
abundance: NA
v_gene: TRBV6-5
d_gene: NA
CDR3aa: CATLRGRNTEAFF
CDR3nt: TGTGCCACCTTACGCGGGCGGAACACTGAAGCTTTCTTT

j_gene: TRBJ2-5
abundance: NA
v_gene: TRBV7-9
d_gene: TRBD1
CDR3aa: CASSLGGTVQETQYF
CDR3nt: TGTGCCAGCAGCTTAGGAGGGACAGTACAAGAGACCCAGTACTTC

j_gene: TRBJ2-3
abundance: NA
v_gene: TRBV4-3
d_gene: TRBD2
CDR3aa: CASSQDIAGGTTDTQYF
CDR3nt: TGCGCCAGCAGCCAAGATATCGCGGGAGGTACCACAGATACGCAGTATTTT

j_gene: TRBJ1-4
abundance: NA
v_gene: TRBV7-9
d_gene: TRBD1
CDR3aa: CASSASPRDRDDEKLFF
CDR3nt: TGTGCCAGCAGCGCGTCTCCCCGTGACAGGGATGACGAAAAACTGTTTTTT

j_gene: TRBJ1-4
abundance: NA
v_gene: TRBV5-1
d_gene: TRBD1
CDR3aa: CASSLGTGGDNEKLFF
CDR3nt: TGCGCCAGCAGCTTGGGGACAGGGGGCGATAATGAAAAACTGTTTTTT

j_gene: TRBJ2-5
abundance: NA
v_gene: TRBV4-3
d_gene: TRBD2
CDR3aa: CASSQALPSGTQETQYF
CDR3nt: TGCGCCAGCAGCCAAGCCCTCCCTAGCGGGACCCAAGAGACCCAGTACTTC

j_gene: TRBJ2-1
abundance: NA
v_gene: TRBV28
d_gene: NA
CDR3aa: CASKVLALNEQFF
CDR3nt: TGTGCCAGCAAAGTTCTAGCCCTCAATGAGCAGTTCTTC

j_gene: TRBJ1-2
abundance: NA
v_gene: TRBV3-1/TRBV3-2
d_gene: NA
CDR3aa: CASSQDLIGADYGYTF
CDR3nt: TGTGCCAGCAGCCAAGATTTAATTGGGGCCGACTATGGCTACACCTTC

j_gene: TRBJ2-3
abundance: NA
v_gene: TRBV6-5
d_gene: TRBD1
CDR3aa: CASRRTGSTDTQYF
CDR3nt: TGTGCCAGCAGACGGACAGGAAGCACAGATACGCAGTATTTT

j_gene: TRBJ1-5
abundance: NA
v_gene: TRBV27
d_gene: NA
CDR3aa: CASRTAGGNQPQHF
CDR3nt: TGTGCCAGCAGGACGGCGGGAGGGAATCAGCCCCAGCATTTT

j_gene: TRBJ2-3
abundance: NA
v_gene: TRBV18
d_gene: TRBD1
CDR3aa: CASSPGTVTDTQYF
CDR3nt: TGTGCCAGCTCACCAGGGACAGTCACAGATACGCAGTATTTT

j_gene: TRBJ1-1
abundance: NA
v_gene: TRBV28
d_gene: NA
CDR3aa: CASSTYYPNTEAFF
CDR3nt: TGTGCCAGCAGTACTTATTACCCGAACACTGAAGCTTTCTTT

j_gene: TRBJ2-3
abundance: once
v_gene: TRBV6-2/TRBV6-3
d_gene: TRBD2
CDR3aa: CASSYLTGAGVSTDTQYF
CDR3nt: TGTGCCAGCAGTTACTTGACTGGAGCGGGAGTGAGCACAGATACGCAGTATTTT

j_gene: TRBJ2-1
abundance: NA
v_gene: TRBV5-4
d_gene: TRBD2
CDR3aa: CASSPGTSGNVEQFF
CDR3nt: TGTGCCAGCAGCCCCGGGACTAGCGGGAACGTTGAGCAGTTCTTC

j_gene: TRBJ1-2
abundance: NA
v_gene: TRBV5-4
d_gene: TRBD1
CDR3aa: CASWTGGGGYTF
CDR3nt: TGTGCCAGCTGGACAGGCGGAGGCGGCTACACCTTC

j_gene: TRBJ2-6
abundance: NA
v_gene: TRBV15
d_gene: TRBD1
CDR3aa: CATSRDFGGRGTGANVLTF
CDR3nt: TGTGCCACCAGCAGAGATTTTGGCGGCAGGGGGACTGGGGCCAACGTCCTGACTTTC

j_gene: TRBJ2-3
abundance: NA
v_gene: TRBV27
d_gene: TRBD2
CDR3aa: CASSPYSSSGGVIPDTQYF
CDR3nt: TGTGCCAGCAGTCCCTATAGTTCTTCCGGGGGGGTGATCCCAGATACGCAGTATTTT

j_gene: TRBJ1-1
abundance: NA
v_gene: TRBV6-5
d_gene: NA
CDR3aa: CASSSPADESTEAFF
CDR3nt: TGTGCCAGCAGTTCCCCTGCAGATGAATCGACTGAAGCTTTCTTT

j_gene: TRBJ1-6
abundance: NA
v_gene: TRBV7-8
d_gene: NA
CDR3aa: CASSYPVGSGNSPLHF
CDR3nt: TGTGCCAGCAGCTATCCCGTTGGTTCCGGTAATTCACCCCTCCACTTT